Presented here are 11 T cell receptor beta chains from one specimen sequenced in a study of beta chain features in type 1 diabetes. The sequenced template was cDNA made from the entire isolated RNA. The protocol was immunoSEQ multiplex PCR, while the TCRdb copy is restricted to in-frame clones and leaves out a portion. This table has about 15,000 clones, roughly two fifths appearing once. Sample: stem cell memory CD4+ T cells from blood. These receptor sequences come from a woman between 40 and 55 years old in good health.

This clone was picked up a small number of times. The gene calls are TRBV18 and TRBJ1-1, with D tentatively TRBD1 (6 bases). V lost 6 bases and J 0 bases, leaving 11 bases between the germline ends. The CDR3 is made up of 14 amino acids. The germline CDR1 and CDR2 sequences are KGHSH and LQKENI. CDR3 sequence: CASSPGQLNTEAFF. DNA of the CDR3: TGTGCCAGCTCGCCCGGACAGCTGAACACTGAAGCTTTCTTT.

The chain is built from TRBV11-2 and TRBJ1-2; 8 bases agree with TRBD1. The germline CDR1 and CDR2 sequences are SGHAT and FQNNGV. The CDR3 totals 15 residues. Trimming cost V 5 bases and J 8 bases; bases outside gene matches: 13. The CDR3 nucleotides read TGTGCCAGCAGCACCCGGACAGGGCTCTTACAAGGCTACACCTTC. It codes for CASSTRTGLLQGYTF.

CDR3 sequence (DNA): TGTGCCAGCAGTGAATATACGGGGTATAGTAAGGTGTTTTTT. Amino acid sequence: CASSEYTGYSKVFF. The chain employs TRBV25-1 and TRBJ1-4; D is unclear. The germline CDR1 and CDR2 sequences are MGHDK and SYGVNS. The CDR3 covers 14 residues. V was cut by 0 bases and J by 15 bases, with 17 bases left in between.

This clone was recorded a few times. The rearrangement links TRBV23-1 to TRBJ1-3; D not resolved. TRBV23-1 is noted as an ORF with a role that remains uncertain. V was cut by 1 base and J by 0 bases, with 16 bases left in between. This CDR3 has 18 amino acids. This chain's CDR3 is CASSQWGVGPGSGNTIYF. Written as DNA, the CDR3 is TGCGCCAGCAGTCAATGGGGAGTTGGGCCTGGCTCTGGAAACACCATATATTTT.

This chain connects TRBV29-1 to TRBJ2-5; a possible D gene is TRBD1 (6 bases). The CDR3 is 14 amino acids. V was cut by 3 bases and J by 5 bases, with 16 bases left in between. Germline V gives CDR1 SQVTM, CDR2 ANQGSEA. The DNA of the CDR3 is TGCAGCGTTGATATAATGGGGGCCGGGGAGACCCAGTACTTC. Its translation is CSVDIMGAGETQYF.

This clone came up a few times. The chain links TRBV19 to TRBJ1-5; D gene unclear. Between the trimmed V and J ends, which lost 6 bases and 4 bases, there was a span of 25 bases. Germline assignment: CDR1 LNHDA and CDR2 SQIVND (reference sequence). This CDR3 has 18 amino acids. CDR3 in DNA: TGTGCCAGTAGCCCACCGCCCCAGCTTAGCTTGAGGAATCAGCCCCAGCATTTT. Translation gives CASSPPPQLSLRNQPQHF.

The J gene is TRBJ1-6, the V gene TRBV15; D gene unclear. CDR3 size: 16 residues. Germline values: CDR1 LNHNV, CDR2 YYDKDF (reference sequence). Between the trimmed V and J ends, which lost 3 bases and 0 bases, there was a span of 9 bases. The CDR3, as DNA: TGTGCCACCAGCAGCGGTAGTAGCTCCTATAATTCACCCCTCCACTTT. This encodes CATSSGSSSYNSPLHF.

The count of this clone is one. The J gene is TRBJ2-5, the V gene TRBV5-6; 8 bases line up with TRBD2. The germline gives CDR1 SGHDT, CDR2 YYEEEE. This CDR3 comprises 16 residues. J lost 2 bases, V lost 1 base, and 7 bases had no gene match. The CDR3 protein is CASSLYGGARQETQYF. The CDR3 coding sequence is TGTGCCAGCAGCTTGTACGGGGGGGCCCGGCAAGAGACCCAGTACTTC.

Only a few counts were recorded for this clone. The CDR3 reads CASSVLAGGTDTQYF. The CDR3 bases are TGTGCCAGCAGTGTACTAGCGGGGGGCACAGATACGCAGTATTTT. V usage is TRBV6-4 and J usage is TRBJ2-3; the match to TRBD2 covers 11 bases. With 4 bases clipped from V and 1 base from J, the junction kept 1 base outside the gene matches. Germline V lookup: CDR1 MRHNA, CDR2 SNTAGT. This CDR3 is 15 amino acids long.

In DNA, the CDR3 is TGTGCCAGCAGCCCCAGGGCAGGGCATGGCCAAGAGACCCAGTACTTC. This codes for CASSPRAGHGQETQYF. The rearrangement uses TRBV7-2 and TRBJ2-5; perhaps TRBD1 as D (5 bases). This CDR3 region has 16 residues. Germline-derived CDR1 and CDR2 are SGHTA and FQGNSA. Trimming pared 5 bases from V and 1 base from J, leaving 17 bases between.

V gene TRBV6-5 combines with J gene TRBJ1-2; 10 nucleotides agree with TRBD1. The CDR3 runs to 14 residues. J gave up 6 bases and V 5 bases, and 6 bases lay outside the gene matches. Germline V gene sequence: CDR1 MNHEY, CDR2 SVGAGI. The CDR3 loop is CASSTTGGHNGYTF. CDR3 in DNA: TGTGCCAGCAGTACGACAGGGGGCCATAATGGCTACACCTTC.